The 16 T cell receptor beta chains below come from one sample, sequenced in a study of long-term antiretroviral therapy in people with HIV. This was the immunoSEQ v3.0 assay at survey level. TCRdb keeps only in-frame clones here, not all; method: immunoSEQ multiplex PCR. Of around 30,000 clones in the sample, roughly 85% were seen once. The sequencing used unsorted PBMCs, collected about 3.4 years after starting antiretroviral therapy. Every receptor here comes from a young man with HIV.

This clone was counted between two and nine times. The chain links TRBV5-1 to TRBJ1-2; TRBD1 is a possible D gene (5 bases). Between the trimmed V and J ends, which lost 1 base and 3 bases, there was a span of 13 bases. Germline V gene data show CDR1 as SGHRS and CDR2 as YFSETQ. The CDR3 has 15 amino acids. CDR3 sequence reads: CASSLSSGTDYGYTF. CDR3 sequence (DNA): TGCGCCAGCAGCTTGTCTTCCGGGACGGACTATGGCTACACCTTC. Full variable domain (remainder filled in from reference TRBV5-1 and TRBJ1-2): KAGVTQTPRYLIKTRGQQVTLSCSPISGHRSVSWYQQTPGQGLQFLFEYFSETQRNKGNFPGRFSGRQFSNSRSEMNVSTLELGDSALYLCASSLSSGTDYGYTFGSGTRLTVV.

This chain connects TRBV7-2 to TRBJ1-5; TRBD1 matches at 7 bases. Trimming at V came to 1 base and at J to 1 base, leaving 4 bases not matched to a gene. This CDR3 is 16 amino acids long. Germline-derived CDR1 and CDR2 are SGHTA and FQGNSA. CDR3 in amino acids: CASSLGYRGSNQPQHF. CDR3 nucleotide sequence: TGTGCCAGCAGCTTAGGGTACAGGGGAAGCAATCAGCCCCAGCATTTT.

The count of this clone is one. The chain is built from TRBV7-7 and TRBJ2-6; D ambiguous. Looked up from germline, CDR1 is SSHAT and CDR2 is FNYEAQ (reference sequence). The CDR3 has 14 amino acids. V was pared by 5 bases and J by 1 base, with 6 bases between. This CDR3 is CASSPVSGANVLTF. CDR3 nucleotides: TGTGCCAGCAGCCCCGTTTCTGGGGCCAACGTCCTGACTTTC. Drawing the rest from reference TRBV7-7 and TRBJ2-6, the complete variable domain is GAGVSQSPRYKVTKRGQDVTLRCDPISSHATLYWYQQALGQGPEFLTYFNYEAQPDKSGLPSDRFSAERPEGSISTLTIQRTEQRDSAMYRCASSPVSGANVLTFGAGSRLTVL.

V is TRBV4-2 and J is TRBJ1-1; possibly TRBD1 for D (5 bases). This CDR3 is built from 15 residues. V was trimmed by 0 bases and J by 6 bases, leaving 14 bases between them. Germline V gene sequence: CDR1 LGHNA, CDR2 YNFKEQ. CDR3 in DNA: TGTGCCAGCAGCCAAGATTTGGTCCCGGGGCCTGAAGCTTTCTTT. Translating it yields CASSQDLVPGPEAFF.

The genes are TRBV6-5 and TRBJ2-7; D is perhaps TRBD2 (5 bases). This CDR3 has 13 amino acids. Germline CDR1 MNHEY, CDR2 SVGAGI. The ends were cut back, 10 bases at V and 0 bases at J, with 13 bases in the middle. The CDR3 nucleotides are TGTGCCACCGGACTGCGGAGCTCCTACGAGCAGTACTTC. Its protein product is CATGLRSSYEQYF.

The chain joins TRBV5-6 to TRBJ1-1, with D possibly TRBD1 on 5 matching bases. From germline, CDR1 is SGHDT and CDR2 YYEEEE. This CDR3 is built from 14 residues. Trimming removed 4 bases at V and 3 bases at J, with 13 bases between. The CDR3 is CASSPAGRYTEAFF. In DNA, the CDR3 is TGTGCCAGCAGCCCCGCAGGGAGATACACTGAAGCTTTCTTT.

V usage is TRBV6-5 and J usage is TRBJ1-1; 7 bases agree with TRBD1. Germline V gene lookup returns CDR1 MNHEY and CDR2 SVGAGI. Trimming cost V 5 bases and J 0 bases; bases outside gene matches: 3. The CDR3 length is 14 residues. CDR3 coding DNA: TGTGCCAGCAGTGATAGGGGGCTGAACACTGAAGCTTTCTTT. Its translation is CASSDRGLNTEAFF.

The chain is built from TRBV5-1 and TRBJ2-1, with 10 bases aligning to TRBD2. V dropped 2 bases and J dropped 3; count of bases not matched to a gene: 2. CDR3 size: 15 residues. Looked up from germline, CDR1 is SGHRS and CDR2 is YFSETQ. CDR3 DNA: TGCGCCAGCAGCTTTGGACTAGCGGTCTACAATGAGCAGTTCTTC. It is translated as CASSFGLAVYNEQFF.

J is TRBJ1-5 and V is TRBV10-3, with D perhaps matching TRBD1 (6 bases). The CDR3 loop spans 13 amino acids. The V and J ends lost 4 bases and 4 bases respectively, with 8 bases between them. Germline V lookup: CDR1 ENHRY, CDR2 SYGVKD. CDR3 sequence (DNA): TGTGCCATCAGTGGGACAGTGAATCAGCCCCAGCATTTT. This sequence encodes CAISGTVNQPQHF.

V usage is TRBV21-1 and J usage is TRBJ1-2. TRBV21-1 counts as a pseudogene. This CDR3 spans 13 amino acids. CDR3 amino acids: CASSKGRDYGYTF. The DNA of the CDR3 is TGTGCCAGCAGCAAAGGACGGGACTATGGCTACACCTTC.

V is TRBV2 and J is TRBJ2-3; TRBD2 aligns across 10 bases. In germline, CDR1 is SNHLY, CDR2 FYNNEI. J gave up 3 bases and V 5 bases, and 2 bases lay outside the gene matches. This CDR3 is 14 amino acids long. CDR3 coding DNA: TGTGCCAGCAGTTTGGGACTAGCGACAGATACGCAGTATTTT. It yields the protein CASSLGLATDTQYF.

The chain couples TRBV5-6 to TRBJ2-3, with a tentative D call TRBD1 (5 bases). CDR1 is SGHDT and CDR2 is YYEEEE in the germline V gene. CDR3 length: 16 residues. V shed 4 bases and J shed 2 bases, with 17 bases lying between them. The CDR3 protein is CASSLPVGLTTDTQYF. The CDR3 DNA follows: TGTGCCAGCAGCCTGCCCGTGGGGCTTACCACAGATACGCAGTATTTT.

The V and J genes are TRBV2 and TRBJ2-1; the D gene is possibly TRBD1 (5 bases). Germline CDR1 is SNHLY and CDR2 is FYNNEI. The CDR3 loop spans 13 amino acids. V lost 3 bases, J lost 8 bases, and 11 bases lay in between. CDR3 nucleotides: TGTGCCAGCAGTGACAGGGTGGCTGATGAGCAGTTCTTC. Translating it yields CASSDRVADEQFF.

This clone came up once. The rearrangement uses TRBV9 and TRBJ2-7; D ambiguous. The germline V and J ends were trimmed by 0 bases and 0 bases, with 10 bases remaining between them. Germline V gives CDR1 SGDLS, CDR2 YYNGEE. CDR3 size: 15 residues. CDR3 sequence (DNA): TGTGCCAGCAGCGTAGAAGCTCGCTACTCCTACGAGCAGTACTTC. Its protein is CASSVEARYSYEQYF.

V gene TRBV6-5 combines with J gene TRBJ1-5; perhaps TRBD1 as D (5 bases). The CDR3 runs to 15 residues. Trimming left V 5 bases short and J 0 bases short, with 11 bases between. Germline values: CDR1 MNHEY, CDR2 SVGAGI. This CDR3 reads CASSRDGYSNQPQHF. The DNA of the CDR3 is TGTGCCAGCAGTAGGGACGGGTATAGCAATCAGCCCCAGCATTTT.

The CDR3 nucleotides read TGCGCCAGCAGTCACCTAGCGGGAGGAGGACCAGATACGCAGTATTTT. This sequence encodes CASSHLAGGGPDTQYF. The rearrangement uses TRBV4-3 and TRBJ2-3; the match to TRBD2 covers 11 bases. V shed 6 bases, J shed 4 bases, and the junction held 9 bases outside the gene matches. Germline V gene sequence: CDR1 LGHNA, CDR2 YSLEER. This CDR3 has 16 amino acids.